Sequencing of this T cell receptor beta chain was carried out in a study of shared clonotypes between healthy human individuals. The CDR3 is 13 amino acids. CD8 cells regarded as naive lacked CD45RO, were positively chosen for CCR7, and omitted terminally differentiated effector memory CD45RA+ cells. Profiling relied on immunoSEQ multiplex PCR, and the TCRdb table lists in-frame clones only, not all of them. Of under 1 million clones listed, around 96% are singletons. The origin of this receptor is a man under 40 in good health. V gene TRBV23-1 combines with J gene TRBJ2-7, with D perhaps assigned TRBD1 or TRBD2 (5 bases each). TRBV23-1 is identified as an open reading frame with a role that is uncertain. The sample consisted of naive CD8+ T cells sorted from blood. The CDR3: CGRRLGRPYEQYF. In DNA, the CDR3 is TGCGGGAGGAGGTTGGGGCGACCCTACGAGCAGTACTTC.